The T cell receptor beta chain under discussion was sequenced for a study of CD8+CD57+ T cells in acquired aplastic anemia. Overall study: DNA recovered from sorted CD4+ and CD8+ cells had a mean of about 3.5 ug. In CD4+ cells, healthy donors produced an average of around 9.9 million reads. Study results and caveats: Patients and controls shared 25 to 30 CD8+ CDR3 sequences, which appeared highly expressed in patients and within their immunodominant clones. No significant patient-versus-control difference appeared in CD8+ Simpson's diversity.

This clonotype was seen a few times. Its antigen is not identified. The junction differs from germline at one of its ends, possibly a read error. The use of genomic DNA as template underpinned the TCR beta VDJ and CDR3 profiling. TCRdb reanalysed the reads using MiXCR and keeps one entry per CDR3 protein. The sample consists of about 190,000 distinct CDR3 sequences, around 50% of them appearing once. Germline V gene data show CDR1 as SGHRS and CDR2 as YFSETQ. This CDR3 region has 15 residues. The chain has TRBV5-1 and TRBJ1-2, with 8 bases aligning to TRBD1. The TCR comes from a human donor in good health, serving as a control. Source material: sorted CD4+, CD8+, or CD8+CD57+ T cells (not recorded which) from PBMCs. The CDR3 sequence is CASSTTGTGGYGYTF. The CDR3 DNA follows: TGTGCCAGCAGCACCACCGGGACAGGAGGCTATGGCTACACCTTC.